A single sample gave rise to the 18 T cell receptor beta chains below, sequenced in a study of blood T cells in healthy people across ages. A J-beta primer mix and a sample-barcoded 5' primer were used in a second PCR of about 7 to 12 cycles. TCRdb recomputed calls from the 5' RACE reads with MiXCR, one row per CDR3 protein. The sample carries more than 650,000 distinct CDR3 sequences, 20% to 25% recorded once. Source material: blood. These receptors came from a man between 65 and 79 years old in good health.

In regard to this clonotype: At one boundary the junction diverges from the germline segment, which might be a read error. CDR3 sequence (DNA): TGCAGTGGATCCCACAGGGGTTTTGGATACGAGTTCTTC. Translating it yields CSGSHRGFGYEFF. This chain joins TRBV20-1 and TRBJ2-5; 7 nucleotides align to TRBD1. CDR1 and CDR2 (germline): DFQATT, SNEGSKA (reference sequence). The CDR3 runs 13 residues.

This clonotype was observed a few times. The chain couples TRBV12-3 or TRBV12-4 to TRBJ1-5; D not resolved. The CDR3 runs to 12 residues. The V and J ends lost 4 bases and 9 bases respectively, with 10 bases between them. CDR3 DNA sequence: TGTGCCAGCAGTTGGGCCCAGACGCCCCAGCATTTT. It is translated as CASSWAQTPQHF.

A few counts support this clonotype. The chain links TRBV18 to TRBJ2-7; 9 bases fit TRBD1. Per germline, CDR1 KGHSH and CDR2 LQKENI. This CDR3 region has 14 residues. J lost 4 bases, V lost 3 bases, and 4 bases had no gene match. In DNA form, the CDR3 reads TGTGCCAGCTCACCCGACAGGGGGTTGTACGAGCAGTACTTC. This encodes CASSPDRGLYEQYF.

This clonotype was seen more than once but under ten times. The chain employs TRBV2 and TRBJ2-5; D not resolved. The J call may be mistaken, given a closer DNA end match to TRBJ2-7. This CDR3 is 12 amino acids long. Looked up from germline, CDR1 is SNHLY and CDR2 is FYNNEI. This CDR3 is CASKGSSYEQYF. The DNA of the CDR3 is TGTGCCAGCAAAGGCTCGAGCTACGAGCAGTACTTC.

The genes are TRBV12-3 or TRBV12-4 and TRBJ2-1; TRBD2 matches 7 bases. The closer fit of TRBJ2-7 to the DNA end suggests the J call may be wrong. The CDR3 is 14 amino acids. CDR3: CASSFGLGHYEQYF. The CDR3 region has the DNA TGTGCCAGCAGTTTCGGACTAGGGCACTACGAGCAGTACTTC.

This clonotype appeared a few times. The V call is TRBV3-1, the J call TRBJ2-5, with 12 positions matching TRBD2. This CDR3 has 15 amino acids. Germline V gene data show CDR1 as LGHDT and CDR2 as YNNKEL (reference sequence). Trimming cost V 4 bases and J 3 bases; bases outside gene matches: 3. The CDR3: CASSLRTSGEETQYF. For the CDR3, the DNA is TGTGCCAGCAGCCTCCGGACTAGCGGGGAAGAGACCCAGTACTTC.

This sequence joins TRBV7-2 and TRBJ2-5; tentative D call: TRBD2 (5 bases). This CDR3 is built from 15 residues. V lost 0 bases to trimming and J lost 5 bases, with 13 bases between them. In germline, CDR1 is SGHTA, CDR2 FQGNSA. Here the CDR3 DNA reads TGTGCCAGCAGCTTAGCACCGGGGATGAGGGAGACCCAGTACTTC. Translated, it gives CASSLAPGMRETQYF.

The rearrangement joins TRBV15 to TRBJ2-3; D may match TRBD1 or TRBD2 (5 bases each). V lost 10 bases to trimming and J lost 3 bases, with 20 bases between them. CDR1 is LNHNV and CDR2 is YYDKDF in the germline V gene (reference sequence). CDR3 length: 15 residues. CDR3 nucleotides: TGTGCCATCGAGGGTCACCAAAAGGGGACAGATACGCAGTATTTT. Amino acids: CAIEGHQKGTDTQYF.

This clonotype was counted a few times. J is TRBJ2-5 and V is TRBV5-1; D unclear. The closer fit of TRBJ2-7 to the DNA end suggests the J call may be wrong. The CDR3 loop spans 13 amino acids. Germline-derived CDR1 and CDR2 are SGHRS and YFSETQ. CDR3 amino acids: CASKSFVSYEQYF. The CDR3 nucleotides read TGCGCCAGTAAGAGTTTTGTCTCCTACGAGCAGTACTTC.

This clonotype has more than one count but fewer than ten. The chain has TRBV29-1 and TRBJ1-2; TRBD1 agrees at 9 bases. There are 11 residues in the CDR3. Germline loops: CDR1 SQVTM, CDR2 ANQGSEA. V lost 7 bases to trimming and J lost 6 bases; unmatched junction nucleotides: 3. The CDR3 region has the DNA TGCAGCGGCGGGACAGGGAATGGCTACACCTTC. The encoded protein is CSGGTGNGYTF.

The V and J genes are TRBV20-1 and TRBJ2-3; 7 bases are shared with TRBD2. V lost 2 bases and J lost 2; bases outside the gene matches: 7. The V gene's germline CDR1 is DFQATT and CDR2 SNEGSKA (reference sequence). This CDR3 is built from 15 residues. The CDR3 DNA sequence: TGCAGTGCTAGAATGAGCGGGGCCCACACAGATACGCAGTATTTT. Translating gives CSARMSGAHTDTQYF.

The rearrangement uses TRBV12-3 or TRBV12-4 and TRBJ2-3; TRBD2 aligns across 13 bases. Unmatched junction bases numbered 7, after V lost 6 bases and J lost 4 bases. The CDR3 is made up of 16 amino acids. The CDR3 nucleotides are TGTGCCAGCAGCCCTCGACTAGCGGGAGGCCCAGATACGCAGTATTTT. Translated, it gives CASSPRLAGGPDTQYF.

This clonotype has a handful of counts. The chain carries TRBV5-1 and TRBJ2-7, with D perhaps matching TRBD1 (6 bases). Trimming shortened V by 2 bases and J by 3 bases, and 9 bases separated the two germline ends. The germline gives CDR1 SGHRS, CDR2 YFSETQ. The CDR3 extends over 13 amino acids. The CDR3 DNA follows: TGCGCCAGCAGCTTTAAACAGGGCTACGAGCAGTACTTC. The encoded protein is CASSFKQGYEQYF.

Ten or more counts support this clonotype. The genes are TRBV5-1 and TRBJ2-1; D is undetermined. Trimming took 0 bases from V and 5 from J, leaving 6 bases between them. The CDR3 extends over 13 amino acids. CDR1 and CDR2 from the germline V gene are SGHRS and YFSETQ. CDR3 amino acids: CASSLEVDNEQFF. The CDR3 DNA reads as TGCGCCAGCAGCTTGGAGGTCGACAATGAGCAGTTCTTC.

The sample holds a few counts of this clonotype. This chain links TRBV5-6 with TRBJ1-4; D unresolved. This CDR3 contains 14 residues. Germline CDR1 is SGHDT and CDR2 is YYEEEE. V was trimmed by 2 bases and J by 11 bases, leaving 16 bases between them. The CDR3 DNA reads TGTGCCAGCAGCTTAGTCGGGCGTGCGGGTAAACTGTTTTTT. Amino acid sequence: CASSLVGRAGKLFF.

This clonotype turned up a few times. This sequence joins TRBV12-3 or TRBV12-4 and TRBJ2-1; 14 bases fit TRBD2. The V gene end was trimmed by 6 bases and the J gene end by 2 bases; junction bases not matched to a gene: 9. This CDR3 has 18 amino acids. CDR3 residues: CASRKTSGGAVAYNEQFF. The CDR3 DNA is TGTGCCAGCAGGAAGACTAGCGGGGGGGCTGTCGCCTACAATGAGCAGTTCTTC.

V and J are TRBV5-8 and TRBJ2-3, with D unresolved. Judging by the DNA end, TRBJ1-5 fits better; the J call may be wrong. The germline gives CDR1 SGHTS, CDR2 YDEGEE. CDR3 length: 15 amino acids. CDR3 region: CASSQGGLAGSTQHF. CDR3 DNA: TGTGCCAGCAGCCAAGGAGGACTAGCGGGGAGCACGCAGCATTTT.

This clonotype was seen at least ten times. The chain uses TRBV29-1 and TRBJ2-3; tentative D call: TRBD2 (5 bases). Per the germline V gene, CDR1 is SQVTM and CDR2 is ANQGSEA. The length of the CDR3 is 13 residues. V lost 6 bases and J lost 6, with 16 bases in between. The CDR3: CSVSAGGPDTQYF. The CDR3 DNA reads as TGCAGCGTCAGTGCCGGAGGCCCCGATACGCAGTATTTT.